Below are 8 T cell receptor beta chains sequenced from a single sample in a study of blood T cell repertoires in COVID-19. Assay used: immunoSEQ multiplex PCR; TCRdb lists only in-frame clones, some missing. The sample carries 35,000 to 45,000 clones, nearly 80% recorded once. The sequenced sample was peripheral blood. The receptors derive from a man between 65 and 85 years old with acute or convalescent COVID-19.

This chain joins TRBV19 and TRBJ2-2; D is possibly TRBD1 (5 bases). V gave up 9 bases and J gave up 6 bases, with 17 bases separating them. Germline CDR1 LNHDA, CDR2 SQIVND (reference sequence). The CDR3 is 14 residues long. DNA for the CDR3: TGTGCCAGCTTTTTCGCAGGGCTCCCCGGGGAGCTGTTTTTT. Translating it yields CASFFAGLPGELFF.

V usage is TRBV27 and J usage is TRBJ2-7; maybe TRBD1 (6 bases). Trimming took off 6 bases at V and 5 bases at J, with 17 bases between the two ends. This CDR3 is 14 amino acids long. CDR1 MNHEY and CDR2 SMNVEV come from the germline V gene (reference sequence). CDR3 protein: CASSIQGIGNEQYF. CDR3 DNA: TGTGCCAGCAGCATCCAGGGGATTGGGAACGAGCAGTACTTC.

The CDR3 nucleotides read TGCGCCAGCAGCCAAGATGGGAGGGGGGCCTCTGGGGCCAACGTCCTGACTTTC. It encodes CASSQDGRGASGANVLTF. The rearrangement links TRBV4-1 to TRBJ2-6, with D possibly being TRBD2 (7 bases). V was shortened by 0 bases and J by 0 bases, with 12 bases between the two germline ends. The CDR3 length is 18 residues. CDR1 is MGHRA, CDR2 YSYEKL, per germline.

The chain has TRBV6-5 and TRBJ2-2; 8 positions agree with TRBD1. Per the germline V gene, CDR1 is MNHEY and CDR2 is SVGAGI. The V gene end was trimmed by 4 bases and the J gene end by 5 bases; junction bases not matched to a gene: 6. The CDR3 has 15 residues. Written as DNA, the CDR3 is TGTGCCAGCAGTTTCCAGGGGGCGCGGACCGGGGAGCTGTTTTTT. Its translation: CASSFQGARTGELFF.

V gene TRBV29-1 combines with J gene TRBJ2-1; 7 bases are shared with TRBD1. V trimming: 6 bases; J trimming: 5 bases; junction bases outside the gene matches: 22. Per germline, CDR1 SQVTM and CDR2 ANQGSEA. The CDR3 loop spans 18 amino acids. CDR3 amino acids: CSVLNWGTVTLPHNEQFF. DNA for the CDR3: TGCAGCGTCCTCAATTGGGGGACAGTAACCTTACCTCACAATGAGCAGTTCTTC.

V is TRBV19 and J is TRBJ1-5; 9 nucleotides align to TRBD1. The CDR3 consists of 14 residues. Trimming at V came to 6 bases and at J to 7 bases, leaving 7 bases not matched to a gene. The germline V gene encodes CDR1 LNHDA and CDR2 SQIVND (reference sequence). CDR3 bases: TGTGCCAGTAGGATGACAGGGGGGACGCAGCCCCAGCATTTT. Amino acid sequence: CASRMTGGTQPQHF.

The chain is built from TRBV5-1 and TRBJ1-1; 9 positions match TRBD1. CDR1 and CDR2 from the germline V gene are SGHRS and YFSETQ. This CDR3 has 15 residues. V trimming: 2 bases; J trimming: 5 bases; junction bases outside the gene matches: 7. CDR3 loop: CASSFTGGAGTEAFF. Here the CDR3 DNA reads TGCGCCAGCAGCTTCACAGGGGGCGCTGGGACTGAAGCTTTCTTT.

This clone was counted once. The chain is built from TRBV4-3 and TRBJ2-4, with D hard to call. Germline CDR1 LGHNA, CDR2 YSLEER. The CDR3 has 15 amino acids. The germline V and J ends were trimmed by 0 bases and 0 bases, with 6 bases remaining between them. Written as DNA, the CDR3 is TGCGCCAGCAGCCAAGATCGGGTAGCCAAAAACATTCAGTACTTC. Translated: CASSQDRVAKNIQYF.